Below, 17 T cell receptor beta chains from the same sample are listed, as sequenced in a study of T cell responses to AZD1222 COVID-19 vaccine. Produced via immunoSEQ multiplex PCR; TCRdb's table is partial and in-frame only. The sample shows about 150,000 clones, roughly 91% of them seen only once. The sample was peripheral blood, taken on day 0 of AZD1222 vaccination. These receptors were collected from an adult in good health.

This clone has a single count. The CDR3 reads CASSPRGQGRTEAFF. DNA for the CDR3: TGTGCCAGCAGCCCACGGGGACAGGGACGAACTGAAGCTTTCTTT. This chain uses TRBV9 with TRBJ1-1; 9 nucleotides line up with TRBD1. Per the germline V gene, CDR1 is SGDLS and CDR2 is YYNGEE. V lost 4 bases and J lost 5; bases outside the gene matches: 9. The CDR3 is 15 amino acids.

The V gene is TRBV27, the J gene TRBJ2-3; D assignment may be TRBD1 or TRBD2 (7 bases each). Germline V gene lookup returns CDR1 MNHEY and CDR2 SMNVEV (reference sequence). Trimming cost V 8 bases and J 9 bases, with 15 bases left between them. The CDR3 has 12 residues. This CDR3 reads CASFQGEGTQYF. CDR3 sequence (DNA): TGTGCCAGCTTCCAGGGGGAGGGGACGCAGTATTTT.

The V call is TRBV5-8, the J call TRBJ2-1; maybe TRBD2 (6 bases). The CDR3 extends over 13 amino acids. Between the trimmed V and J ends, which lost 4 bases and 7 bases, there was a span of 12 bases. CDR1 and CDR2 (germline): SGHTS, YDEGEE. The CDR3: CASSRGWGNEQFF. The CDR3, as DNA: TGTGCCAGCAGCCGGGGGTGGGGAAATGAGCAGTTCTTC.

This sequence joins TRBV10-2 and TRBJ1-1; D possibly corresponds to TRBD1 (6 bases). Per germline, CDR1 WSHSY and CDR2 SAAADI. V was trimmed by 7 bases and J by 7 bases, leaving 10 bases between them. The CDR3 is 11 amino acids. CDR3 nucleotide sequence: TGCGCCAGCACTGACAGGAATGAAGCTTTCTTT. It codes for CASTDRNEAFF.

The rearrangement joins TRBV7-6 to TRBJ2-3, with 10 bases lining up with TRBD2. V lost 1 base to trimming and J lost 5 bases; unmatched junction nucleotides: 3. The CDR3 consists of 15 residues. Germline CDR1 and CDR2: SGHVS and FNYEAQ. This chain's CDR3 is CASSLGLAGQDTQYF. The DNA of the CDR3 is TGTGCCAGCAGCTTAGGACTAGCGGGCCAAGATACGCAGTATTTT.

The chain uses TRBV5-4 and TRBJ2-5; 9 bases match TRBD2. V trimming: 3 bases; J trimming: 3 bases; junction bases outside the gene matches: 6. This CDR3 is 15 amino acids long. Germline lookup yields CDR1 SGHNT and CDR2 YYREEE (reference sequence). CDR3 in amino acids: CASSWSSGGEETQYF. The CDR3 DNA reads TGTGCCAGCAGCTGGAGTAGCGGGGGCGAAGAGACCCAGTACTTC.

The chain recombines TRBV7-6 with TRBJ2-7, with no clear D. From germline, CDR1 is SGHVS and CDR2 FNYEAQ. This CDR3 contains 13 residues. V lost 3 bases and J 1 base, leaving 7 bases between the germline ends. DNA for the CDR3: TGTGCCAGCAGCTTGCAAGAATCCTACGAGCAGTACTTC. Protein product: CASSLQESYEQYF.

This rearrangement joins TRBV6-4 to TRBJ2-3; D could derive from TRBD1 or TRBD2 (5 bases each). The CDR3 covers 15 residues. The germline V gene encodes CDR1 MRHNA and CDR2 SNTAGT. Trimming removed 2 bases at V and 4 bases at J, with 13 bases between. CDR3 bases: TGTGCCAGCAGTGACAACTCCGGGGACGCAGATACGCAGTATTTT. It is translated as CASSDNSGDADTQYF.

The V call is TRBV11-2, the J call TRBJ2-7; D may be TRBD1 (5 bases). V dropped 5 bases and J dropped 4 bases, with 18 bases sitting between them. The CDR3 loop spans 15 amino acids. From germline, CDR1 is SGHAT and CDR2 FQNNGV. The CDR3 spells CASSHTQGSGYEQYF. The CDR3 DNA sequence: TGTGCCAGCAGCCATACCCAGGGATCTGGGTACGAGCAGTACTTC.

The CDR3 DNA follows: TGTGCCTGGAATGGAGGGGGGTTACGCTCCTACAATGAGCAGTTCTTC. Protein: CAWNGGGLRSYNEQFF. V is TRBV30 and J is TRBJ2-1; D tentatively reads TRBD1 or TRBD2 (6 bases each). The CDR3 covers 16 residues. Trimming stripped 4 bases from V and 0 bases from J, with 16 bases between. Germline V gene data show CDR1 as GTSNPN and CDR2 as SVGIG (reference sequence).

The chain carries TRBV7-9 and TRBJ2-7; D is uncertain. The V gene lost 3 bases and the J gene lost 2 bases, with 11 bases spanning the gap. The CDR3 spans 14 residues. Germline CDR1 is SEHNR and CDR2 is FQNEAQ (reference sequence). CDR3 amino acids: CASSLSSVPYEQYF. CDR3 nucleotide sequence: TGTGCCAGCAGCTTGAGTAGTGTCCCCTACGAGCAGTACTTC.

The chain carries TRBV6-5 and TRBJ1-3; D is possibly TRBD1 (6 bases). Germline V CDR1 and CDR2: MNHEY, SVGAGI. Trimming removed 5 bases at V and 0 bases at J, with 11 bases between. The CDR3 runs 15 residues. CDR3: CASSTTGSSGNTIYF. CDR3 nucleotide sequence: TGTGCCAGCAGTACGACAGGTTCCTCTGGAAACACCATATATTTT.

The rearrangement links TRBV7-8 to TRBJ2-7; D gene unclear. CDR3 size: 14 residues. V dropped 0 bases and J dropped 1 base, with 7 bases sitting between them. Germline V gives CDR1 SGHVS, CDR2 FQNEAQ. This chain's CDR3 is CASSLAALSYEQYF. The CDR3, as DNA: TGTGCCAGCAGCTTAGCGGCACTTTCCTACGAGCAGTACTTC.

The J gene is TRBJ2-2, the V gene TRBV9; 8 bases align to TRBD2. The CDR3 is 16 residues long. The germline V gene encodes CDR1 SGDLS and CDR2 YYNGEE. Trimming at V came to 0 bases and at J to 7 bases, leaving 8 bases not matched to a gene. CDR3 sequence reads: CASSVAPGGPGGELFF. The CDR3 DNA reads TGTGCCAGCAGCGTAGCCCCGGGGGGGCCTGGCGGGGAGCTGTTTTTT.

This chain connects TRBV25-1 to TRBJ1-2, with 7 bases identical to TRBD1. Per germline, CDR1 MGHDK and CDR2 SYGVNS. V was pared by 2 bases and J by 2 bases, with 5 bases of the junction left unmatched. This CDR3 comprises 15 residues. The CDR3 region is CASSEQTGYNYGYTF. In nucleotides, the CDR3 is TGTGCCAGCAGTGAACAGACAGGGTACAACTATGGCTACACCTTC.

The rearrangement uses TRBV28 and TRBJ2-7; TRBD2 is a possible D gene (5 bases). Trimming shortened V by 1 base and J by 3 bases, and 13 bases separated the two germline ends. The CDR3 has 15 amino acids. The germline V gene encodes CDR1 MDHEN and CDR2 SYDVKM. The CDR3, as DNA: TGTGCCAGCAGTTTATACGCTAGCAGCTTCTACGAGCAGTACTTC. Its protein product is CASSLYASSFYEQYF.

This clone was seen only a few times. This chain joins TRBV20-1 and TRBJ1-2, with no clear D. Deletions cut 6 bases from V and 6 bases from J, with 11 bases between. The CDR3 runs to 11 residues. From germline, CDR1 is DFQATT and CDR2 SNEGSKA (reference sequence). The CDR3 here is CSARQHNGYTF. In nucleotides, the CDR3 is TGCAGTGCGCGACAACATAATGGCTACACCTTC.